These 2 T cell receptor beta chains were sequenced from one sample in a study of blood T cells in healthy people across ages. Using a J-beta primer mix together with a sample-barcoded 5' primer, a second PCR was run for roughly 7 to 11 cycles. Each CDR3 protein gets one entry after TCRdb re-called the 5' RACE reads with MiXCR. This table has about a million distinct CDR3 sequences, less than 45% appearing once. Sequencing was performed on blood. The receptors derive from a man younger than 35 in good health.

V usage is TRBV4-2 and J usage is TRBJ2-1; TRBD2 agrees at 9 bases. J lost 4 bases, V lost 0 bases, and 7 bases had no gene match. Germline V CDR1 and CDR2: LGHNA, YNFKEQ. The CDR3 has 17 residues. Written as DNA, the CDR3 is TGTGCCAGCAGCCAAGATCCCAGCGGGGGGCTTTACAATGAGCAGTTCTTC. It is translated as CASSQDPSGGLYNEQFF.

The genes are TRBV10-3 and TRBJ2-3; D possibly corresponds to TRBD2 (6 bases). This CDR3 is built from 16 residues. V lost 3 bases and J 3 bases, leaving 16 bases between the germline ends. From germline, CDR1 is ENHRY and CDR2 SYGVKD. CDR3 bases: TGTGCCATCAGTGATCTGGTGACTAGTGGTACAGATACGCAGTATTTT. It translates to CAISDLVTSGTDTQYF.